This T cell receptor (beta chain) was sequenced in a study of T-cell memory formation after mild COVID-19. The overall study: The study found TCR clusters largely donor specific.

Notes on the study in general: Researchers found some responding clones in pre-infection memory, a sign that cross-reactive memory joined.

As for this clonotype: Its antigen is not known.

Researchers used 5'RACE with constant-segment primers to make TCR alpha and TCR beta cDNA libraries that carry sample barcodes and UMIs. TCRdb fed the 5' RACE reads into MiXCR, producing one record per CDR3 protein. The sample lists tens of thousands of distinct CDR3 sequences; roughly 16% were seen once. The origin of this receptor is a man between 18 and 29 years old who had mild COVID-19 (a few samples of this study predate the infection). Cell type and time point are not known. The sequenced sample was PBMCs or a T cell subset sorted from them (not recorded which).

The CDR3 region is CASSLGHQPQHF. The CDR3 nucleotides read TGTGCCAGCAGCTTAGGCCATCAGCCCCAGCATTTT. The genes are TRBV7-9 and TRBJ1-5; D gene unclear. CDR3 length equals 12 residues. The germline V and J ends were trimmed by 1 base and 5 bases, with 3 bases remaining between them. Germline CDR1 is SEHNR and CDR2 is FQNEAQ (reference sequence).